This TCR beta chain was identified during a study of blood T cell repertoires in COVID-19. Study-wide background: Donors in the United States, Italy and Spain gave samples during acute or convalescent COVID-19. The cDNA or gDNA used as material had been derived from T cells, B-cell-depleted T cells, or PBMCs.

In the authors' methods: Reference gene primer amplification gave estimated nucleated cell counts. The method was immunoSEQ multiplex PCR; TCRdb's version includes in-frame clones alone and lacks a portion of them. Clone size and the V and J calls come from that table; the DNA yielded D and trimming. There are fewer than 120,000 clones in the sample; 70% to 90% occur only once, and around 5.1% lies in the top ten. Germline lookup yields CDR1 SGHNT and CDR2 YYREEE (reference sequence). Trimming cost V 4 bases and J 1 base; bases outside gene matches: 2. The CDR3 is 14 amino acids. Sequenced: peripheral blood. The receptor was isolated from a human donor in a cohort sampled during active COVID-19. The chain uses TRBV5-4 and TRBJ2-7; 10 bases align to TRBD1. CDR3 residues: CASSPGQGSYEQYF. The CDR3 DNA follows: TGTGCCAGCAGCCCGGGACAGGGGTCCTACGAGCAGTACTTC.